This T cell receptor (beta chain) was identified during a study of T cell responses to AZD1222 COVID-19 vaccine. Whole-study context: Second-dose schedules of about 4 or about 12 weeks were combined. Broader study findings: The donors showed a predominance of white British ancestry and of females, with possible underestimation of clonal diversity. Seropositive AZD1222 recipients at baseline numbered only five or six.

TCRdb's table, derived via immunoSEQ multiplex PCR, lists solely in-frame clones and lacks some. The sample includes more than 110,000 clones, 80% to 90% of them seen just once. Remarks on this clone: Its antigen is unidentified.

The CDR3 has 12 residues. CDR1 MNHNY and CDR2 SVGAGI come from the germline V gene (reference sequence). Deletions cut 2 bases from V and 12 bases from J, with 12 bases between. V usage is TRBV6-6 and J usage is TRBJ2-3; D is uncertain. Sequencing was performed on peripheral blood, taken on day 0 of AZD1222 vaccination. This TCR was recovered from an adult in good health. Here the CDR3 DNA reads TGTGCCAGCAGTTACCCCCCGGTAGAACAGTATTTT. This translates into CASSYPPVEQYF.